This T cell receptor beta chain was sequenced during a study of blood T cell repertoires in COVID-19. About the research overall: T cells, B-cell-depleted T cells, or PBMCs provided the cDNA or gDNA that served as material.

V lost 6 bases, J lost 4 bases, and 2 bases stayed unmatched. Germline-derived CDR1 and CDR2 are MDHEN and SYDVKM. CDR3 size: 14 residues. Produced via immunoSEQ multiplex PCR; TCRdb's table is partial and in-frame only. The table lists a few hundred thousand clones, 85% of them singletons. The chain carries TRBV28 and TRBJ2-1, with 11 bases fitting TRBD2. This TCR came from a man aged 50 or older with active or convalescent COVID-19. Sequencing used peripheral blood. CDR3 protein: CASSGTSGYNEQFF. The CDR3 DNA reads TGTGCCAGCAGCGGGACTAGCGGTTACAATGAGCAGTTCTTC.